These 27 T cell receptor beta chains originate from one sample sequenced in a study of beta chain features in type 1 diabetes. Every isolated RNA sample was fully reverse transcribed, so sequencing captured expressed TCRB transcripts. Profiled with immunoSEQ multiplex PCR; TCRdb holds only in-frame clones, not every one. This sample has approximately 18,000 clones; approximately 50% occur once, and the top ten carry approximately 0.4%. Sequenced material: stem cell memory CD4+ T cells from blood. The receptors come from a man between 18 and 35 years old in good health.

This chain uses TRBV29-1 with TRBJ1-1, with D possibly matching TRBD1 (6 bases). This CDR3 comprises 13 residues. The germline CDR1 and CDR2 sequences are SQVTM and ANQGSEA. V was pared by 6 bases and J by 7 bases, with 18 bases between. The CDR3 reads CSVGGTLGGEAFF. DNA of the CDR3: TGCAGCGTCGGGGGGACACTAGGAGGTGAAGCTTTCTTT.

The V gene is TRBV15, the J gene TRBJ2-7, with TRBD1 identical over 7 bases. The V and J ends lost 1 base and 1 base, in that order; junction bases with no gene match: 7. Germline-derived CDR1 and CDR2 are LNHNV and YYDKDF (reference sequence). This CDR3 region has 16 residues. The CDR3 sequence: CATSRVTGEFSYEQYF. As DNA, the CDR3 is TGTGCCACCAGCAGAGTTACAGGGGAATTTTCCTACGAGCAGTACTTC.

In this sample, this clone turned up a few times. This CDR3 is CAISEPTGTSGHSYNEQFF. CDR3 coding DNA: TGTGCCATCAGTGAGCCCACGGGGACTAGCGGGCACTCCTACAATGAGCAGTTCTTC. The rearrangement links TRBV10-3 to TRBJ2-1, with 12 bases fitting TRBD2. The V and J ends lost 2 bases and 0 bases, in that order; junction bases with no gene match: 8. The CDR3 sequence is 19 residues long. Germline-derived CDR1 and CDR2 are ENHRY and SYGVKD.

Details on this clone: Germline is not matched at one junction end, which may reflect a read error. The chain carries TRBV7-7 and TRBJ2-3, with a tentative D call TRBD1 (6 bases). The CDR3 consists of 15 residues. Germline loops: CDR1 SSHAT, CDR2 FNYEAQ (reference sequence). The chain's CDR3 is CASSLGGQSPDTQYF. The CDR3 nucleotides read TGTGCTAGCAGCTTAGGGGGACAATCCCCAGATACGCAGTATTTT.

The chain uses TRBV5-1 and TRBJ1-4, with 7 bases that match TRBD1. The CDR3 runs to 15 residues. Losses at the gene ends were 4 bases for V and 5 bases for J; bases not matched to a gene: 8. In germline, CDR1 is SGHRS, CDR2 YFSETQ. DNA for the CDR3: TGCGCCAGCAGCATCTCCGGGACAGAGAATGAAAAACTGTTTTTT. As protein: CASSISGTENEKLFF.

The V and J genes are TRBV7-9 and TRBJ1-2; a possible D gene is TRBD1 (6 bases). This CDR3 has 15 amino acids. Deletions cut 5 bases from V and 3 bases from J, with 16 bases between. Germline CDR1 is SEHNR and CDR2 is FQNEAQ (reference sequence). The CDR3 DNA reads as TGTGCCAGCAGCGACAATACAGGGAGCGACTATGGCTACACCTTC. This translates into CASSDNTGSDYGYTF. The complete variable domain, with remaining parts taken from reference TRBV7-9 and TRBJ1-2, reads DTGVSQNPRHKITKRGQNVTFRCDPISEHNRLYWYRQTLGQGPEFLTYFQNEAQLEKSRLLSDRFSAERPKGSFSTLEIQRTEQGDSAMYLCASSDNTGSDYGYTFGSGTRLTVV.

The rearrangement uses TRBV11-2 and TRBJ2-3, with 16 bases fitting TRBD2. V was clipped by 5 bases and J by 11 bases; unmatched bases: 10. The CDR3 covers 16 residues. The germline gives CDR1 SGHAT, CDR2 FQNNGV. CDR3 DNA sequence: TGTGCCAGCAGCGACTACTCCGGGACTAGCGGGGGGGGGCAGTATTTT. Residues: CASSDYSGTSGGGQYF.

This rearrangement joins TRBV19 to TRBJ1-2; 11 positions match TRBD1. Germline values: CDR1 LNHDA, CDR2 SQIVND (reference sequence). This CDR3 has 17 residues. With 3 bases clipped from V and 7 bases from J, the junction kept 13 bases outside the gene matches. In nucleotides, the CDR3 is TGTGCCAGTAGTATTTCCGGACAGGGGGCGATTGGCGCTGGCTACACCTTC. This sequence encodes CASSISGQGAIGAGYTF.

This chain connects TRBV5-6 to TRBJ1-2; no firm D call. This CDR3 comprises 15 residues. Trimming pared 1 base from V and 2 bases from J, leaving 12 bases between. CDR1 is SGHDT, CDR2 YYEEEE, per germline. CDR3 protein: CASSLIGVANYGYTF. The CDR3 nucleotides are TGTGCCAGCAGCTTGATCGGGGTGGCCAACTATGGCTACACCTTC.

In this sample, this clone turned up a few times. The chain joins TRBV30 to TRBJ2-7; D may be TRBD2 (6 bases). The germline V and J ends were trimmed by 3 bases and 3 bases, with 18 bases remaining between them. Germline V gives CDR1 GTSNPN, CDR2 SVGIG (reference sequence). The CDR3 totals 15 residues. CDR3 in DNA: TGTGCCTGGAGACGCGACGGGGGAGGTATCTACGAGCAGTACTTC. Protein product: CAWRRDGGGIYEQYF.

In nucleotides, the CDR3 is TGTGCCTGGAGGAATGGGGGGACTAATGAAAAACTGTTTTTT. Translated, it gives CAWRNGGTNEKLFF. The rearrangement joins TRBV30 to TRBJ1-4; tentative D call: TRBD1 (5 bases). CDR3 size: 14 residues. The V end lost 3 bases, the J end lost 2 bases, and 10 bases lay between the germline ends. CDR1 and CDR2 from the germline V gene are GTSNPN and SVGIG (reference sequence). The whole variable domain, filled in from reference TRBV30 and TRBJ1-4, reads SQTIHQWPATLVQPVGSPLSLECTVEGTSNPNLYWYRQAAGRGLQLLFYSVGIGQISSEVPQNLSASRPQDRQFILSSKKLLLSDSGFYLCAWRNGGTNEKLFFGSGTQLSVL.

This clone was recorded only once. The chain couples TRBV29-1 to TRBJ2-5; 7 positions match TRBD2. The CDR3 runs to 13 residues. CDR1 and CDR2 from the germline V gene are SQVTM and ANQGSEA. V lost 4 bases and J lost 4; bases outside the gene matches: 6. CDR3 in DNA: TGCAGCGTTGTTCCGGGAGGAGGAGAGACCCAGTACTTC. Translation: CSVVPGGGETQYF.

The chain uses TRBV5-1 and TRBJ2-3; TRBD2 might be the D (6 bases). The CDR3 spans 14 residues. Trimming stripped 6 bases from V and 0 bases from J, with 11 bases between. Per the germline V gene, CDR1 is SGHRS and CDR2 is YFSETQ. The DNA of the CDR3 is TGCGCCAGCAAGTGGGGGGAAAGCACAGATACGCAGTATTTT. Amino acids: CASKWGESTDTQYF.

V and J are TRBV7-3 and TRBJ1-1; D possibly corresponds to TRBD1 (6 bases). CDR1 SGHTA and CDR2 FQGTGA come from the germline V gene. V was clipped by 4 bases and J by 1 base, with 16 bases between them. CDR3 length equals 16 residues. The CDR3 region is CASSSRGDRTNTEAFF. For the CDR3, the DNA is TGTGCCAGCAGCTCCCGTGGTGACAGGACGAACACTGAAGCTTTCTTT.

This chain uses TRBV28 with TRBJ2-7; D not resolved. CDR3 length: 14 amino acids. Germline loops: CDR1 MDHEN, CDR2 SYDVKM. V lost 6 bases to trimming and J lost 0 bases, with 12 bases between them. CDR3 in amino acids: CASRPQASSYEQYF. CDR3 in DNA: TGTGCCAGCAGGCCGCAGGCGAGCTCCTACGAGCAGTACTTC. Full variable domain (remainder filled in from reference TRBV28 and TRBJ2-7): DVKVTQSSRYLVKRTGEKVFLECVQDMDHENMFWYRQDPGLGLRLIYFSYDVKMKEKGDIPEGYSVSREKKERFSLILESASTNQTSMYLCASRPQASSYEQYFGPGTRLTVT.

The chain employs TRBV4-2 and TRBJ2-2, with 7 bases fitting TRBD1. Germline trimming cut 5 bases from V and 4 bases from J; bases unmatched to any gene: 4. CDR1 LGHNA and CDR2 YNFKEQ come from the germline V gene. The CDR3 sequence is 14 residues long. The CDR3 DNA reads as TGTGCCAGCAGCATCTGGGACAGCACCGGGGAGCTGTTTTTT. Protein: CASSIWDSTGELFF.

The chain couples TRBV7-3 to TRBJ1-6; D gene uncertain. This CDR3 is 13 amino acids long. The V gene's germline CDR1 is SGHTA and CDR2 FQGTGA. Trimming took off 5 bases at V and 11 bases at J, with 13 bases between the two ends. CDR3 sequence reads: CASSTTEETPLHF. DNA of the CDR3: TGTGCCAGCAGCACCACGGAGGAAACACCCCTCCACTTT.

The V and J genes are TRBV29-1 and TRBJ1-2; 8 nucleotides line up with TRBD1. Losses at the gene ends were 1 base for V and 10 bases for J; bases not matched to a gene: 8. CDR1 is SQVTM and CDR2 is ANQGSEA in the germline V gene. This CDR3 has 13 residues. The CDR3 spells CSVEGRTGQDYTF. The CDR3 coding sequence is TGCAGCGTTGAAGGCCGGACAGGGCAAGACTACACCTTC.

The CDR3 loop is CAWSRRANYGYTF. CDR3 sequence (DNA): TGTGCCTGGAGTCGTCGGGCTAACTATGGCTACACCTTC. V gene TRBV30 combines with J gene TRBJ1-2, with no clear D. The germline V gene encodes CDR1 GTSNPN and CDR2 SVGIG (reference sequence). The germline V and J ends were trimmed by 2 bases and 0 bases, with 7 bases remaining between them. The CDR3 loop spans 13 amino acids.

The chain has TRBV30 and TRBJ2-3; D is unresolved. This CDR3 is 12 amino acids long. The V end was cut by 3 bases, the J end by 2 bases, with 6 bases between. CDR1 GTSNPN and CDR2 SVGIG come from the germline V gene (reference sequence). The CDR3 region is CAWSENTDTQYF. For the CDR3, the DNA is TGTGCCTGGAGCGAGAACACAGATACGCAGTATTTT.

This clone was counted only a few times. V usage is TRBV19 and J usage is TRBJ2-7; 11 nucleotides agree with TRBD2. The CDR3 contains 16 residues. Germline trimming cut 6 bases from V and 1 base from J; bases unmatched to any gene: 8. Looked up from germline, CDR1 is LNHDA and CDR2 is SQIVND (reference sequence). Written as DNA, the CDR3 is TGTGCCAGTAGCAGGATCGGGACTAGCGGATCCTACGAGCAGTACTTC. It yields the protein CASSRIGTSGSYEQYF.

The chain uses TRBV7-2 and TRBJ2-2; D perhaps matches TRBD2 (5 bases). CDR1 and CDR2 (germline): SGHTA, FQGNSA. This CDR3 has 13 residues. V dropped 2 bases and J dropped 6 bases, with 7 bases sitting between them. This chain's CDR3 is CASSLYGAGELFF. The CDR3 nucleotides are TGTGCCAGCAGCTTATACGGGGCCGGGGAGCTGTTTTTT.

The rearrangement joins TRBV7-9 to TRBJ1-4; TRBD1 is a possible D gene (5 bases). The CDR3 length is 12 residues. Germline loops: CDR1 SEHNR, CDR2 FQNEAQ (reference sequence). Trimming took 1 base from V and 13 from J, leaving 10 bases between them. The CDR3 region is CASSLEGQVLFF. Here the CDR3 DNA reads TGTGCCAGCAGCTTAGAAGGACAAGTACTGTTTTTT.

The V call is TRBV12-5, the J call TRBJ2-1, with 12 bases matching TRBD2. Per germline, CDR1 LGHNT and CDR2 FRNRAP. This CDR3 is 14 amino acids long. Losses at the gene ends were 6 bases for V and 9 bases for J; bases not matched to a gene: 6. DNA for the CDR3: TGTGCTAGTGGCGGACTAGCGGGGTCGGGTGAGCAGTTCTTC. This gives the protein CASGGLAGSGEQFF.

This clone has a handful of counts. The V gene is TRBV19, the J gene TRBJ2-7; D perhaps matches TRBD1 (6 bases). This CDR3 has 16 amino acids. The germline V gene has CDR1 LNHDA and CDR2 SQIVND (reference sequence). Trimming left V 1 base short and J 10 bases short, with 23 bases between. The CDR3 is CASSIVTDRDTSTQYF. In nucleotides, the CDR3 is TGTGCCAGTAGTATAGTGACCGACCGGGACACAAGTACCCAGTACTTC.

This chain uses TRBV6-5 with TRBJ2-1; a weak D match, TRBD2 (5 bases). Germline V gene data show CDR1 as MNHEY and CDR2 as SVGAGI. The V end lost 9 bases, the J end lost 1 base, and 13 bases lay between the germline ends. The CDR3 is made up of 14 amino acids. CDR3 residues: CASRRGISYNEQFF. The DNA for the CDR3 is TGTGCCAGTCGGAGAGGGATATCCTACAATGAGCAGTTCTTC.

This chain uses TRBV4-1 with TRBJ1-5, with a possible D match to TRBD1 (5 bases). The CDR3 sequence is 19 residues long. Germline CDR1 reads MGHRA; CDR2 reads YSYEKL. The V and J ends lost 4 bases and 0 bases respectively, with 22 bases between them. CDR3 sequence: CASSPVGTGVVYSNQPQHF. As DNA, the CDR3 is TGCGCCAGCAGCCCCGTAGGGACGGGAGTCGTATATAGCAATCAGCCCCAGCATTTT.